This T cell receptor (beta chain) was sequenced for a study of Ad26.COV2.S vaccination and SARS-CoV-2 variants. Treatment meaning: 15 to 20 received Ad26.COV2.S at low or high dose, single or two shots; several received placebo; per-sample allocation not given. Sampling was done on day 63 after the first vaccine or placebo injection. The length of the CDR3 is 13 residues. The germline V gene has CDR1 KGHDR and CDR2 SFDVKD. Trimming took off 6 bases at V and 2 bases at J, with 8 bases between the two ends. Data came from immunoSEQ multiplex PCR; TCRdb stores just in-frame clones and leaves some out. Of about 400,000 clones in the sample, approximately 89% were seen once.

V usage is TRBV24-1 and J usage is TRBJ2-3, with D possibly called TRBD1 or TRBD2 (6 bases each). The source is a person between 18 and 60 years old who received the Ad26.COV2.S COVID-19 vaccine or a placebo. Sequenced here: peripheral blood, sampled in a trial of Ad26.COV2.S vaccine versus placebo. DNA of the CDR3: TGTGCCACCAGTAGGGGGGACACAGATACGCAGTATTTT. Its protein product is CATSRGDTDTQYF.